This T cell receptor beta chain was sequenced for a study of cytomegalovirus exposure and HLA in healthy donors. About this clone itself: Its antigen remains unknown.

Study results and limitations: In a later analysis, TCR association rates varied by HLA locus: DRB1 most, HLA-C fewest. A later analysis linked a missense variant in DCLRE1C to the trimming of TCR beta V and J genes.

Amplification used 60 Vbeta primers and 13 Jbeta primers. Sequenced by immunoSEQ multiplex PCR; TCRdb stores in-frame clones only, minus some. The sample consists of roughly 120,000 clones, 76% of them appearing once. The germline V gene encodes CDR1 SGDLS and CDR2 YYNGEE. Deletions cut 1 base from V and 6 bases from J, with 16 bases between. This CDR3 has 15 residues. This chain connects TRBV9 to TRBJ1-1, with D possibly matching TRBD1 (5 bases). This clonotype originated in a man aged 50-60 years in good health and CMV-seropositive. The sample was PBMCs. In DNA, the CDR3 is TGTGCCAGCAGCGTAATTAACACCCAAGGGGCTGAAGCTTTCTTT. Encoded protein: CASSVINTQGAEAFF.